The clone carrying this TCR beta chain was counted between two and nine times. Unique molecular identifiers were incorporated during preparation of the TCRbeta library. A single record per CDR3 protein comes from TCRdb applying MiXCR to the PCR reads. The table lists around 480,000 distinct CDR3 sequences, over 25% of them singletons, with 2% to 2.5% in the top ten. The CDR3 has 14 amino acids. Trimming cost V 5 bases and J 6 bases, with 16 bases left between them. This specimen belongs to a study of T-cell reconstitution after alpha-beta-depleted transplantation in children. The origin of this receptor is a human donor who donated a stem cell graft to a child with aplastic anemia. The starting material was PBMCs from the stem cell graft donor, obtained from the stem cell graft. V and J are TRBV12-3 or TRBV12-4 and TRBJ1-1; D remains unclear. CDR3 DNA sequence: TGTGCCAGCAGTAGGGCCTCGGGAGAGGCTGAAGCTTTCTTT. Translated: CASSRASGEAEAFF.